These 14 T cell receptor beta chains were all obtained from the same sample, sequenced in a study of response to subunit inactivated influenza vaccine (dated by TCRdb to the late 2010s). Receptor libraries were prepared by RT-PCR. Sequencer: Illumina HiSeq 2500. TCRdb took the public reads, trimmed them with fastp at Q25, ran MiXCR for clone calling and kept in-frame beta chains. Each CDR3 protein appears once, grouped with its most common genes and DNA. Across this sample there are 500,000 to 550,000 distinct CDR3 sequences, with less than 25% seen only once. The ten largest account for around 2.8% of the sample. These records were also assigned to another study, of T cells expressing NK-cell markers. That second publication adds: TCR beta cDNA libraries were prepared using 5'RACE template switching, which introduced a universal primer site and unique molecular identifiers.

The specimen comprised CD4+ T cells sorted from PBMCs, sampled about 11 days after vaccination. The receptors here all came from a man in his fifties or sixties who received an inactivated influenza vaccine. Donor details come from another sample of the same person, matched by shared clones.

This clonotype was seen more than once but under ten times. The rearrangement links TRBV5-1 to TRBJ2-5; D not certain. V was shortened by 3 bases and J by 1 base, with 13 bases between the two germline ends. Looked up from germline, CDR1 is SGHRS and CDR2 is YFSETQ. CDR3 length: 15 residues. The CDR3 is CASSYGSSGQETQYF. CDR3 in DNA: TGCGCCAGCAGCTATGGTTCGTCCGGCCAAGAGACCCAGTACTTC.

Concerning this clonotype: A junction end diverges from the germline sequence, so it may reflect a read error. The CDR3 spells CASSVQVADPQYF. The DNA of the CDR3 is TGTGCCAGCAGCGTACAGGTTGCAGATCCGCAGTATTTT. The chain joins TRBV9 to TRBJ2-3; no clear D. Germline V gene lookup returns CDR1 SGDLS and CDR2 YYNGEE. The CDR3 runs 13 residues. The full variable domain, with the rest looked up from reference TRBV9 and TRBJ2-3, is DSGVTQTPKHLITATGQRVTLRCSPRSGDLSVYWYQQSLDQGLQFLIQYYNGEERAKGNILERFSAQQFPDLHSELNLSSLELGDSALYFCASSVQVADPQYFGPGTRLTVL.

This clonotype was seen a few times. The CDR3 is CSARAIKREGKRADTQYF. The CDR3 DNA sequence: TGCAGTGCTAGAGCGATCAAGCGGGAGGGTAAAAGAGCAGATACGCAGTATTTT. The chain links TRBV20-1 to TRBJ2-3; 10 nucleotides match TRBD2. Per the germline V gene, CDR1 is DFQATT and CDR2 is SNEGSKA (reference sequence). V trimming: 1 base; J trimming: 4 bases; junction bases outside the gene matches: 14. CDR3 length equals 18 residues.

V and J are TRBV12-3 or TRBV12-4 and TRBJ1-5; D gene ambiguous. Between the trimmed V and J ends, which lost 7 bases and 1 base, there was a span of 5 bases. There are 12 residues in the CDR3. The CDR3 nucleotides are TGTGCCAGCAAACAGAGCAATCAGCCCCAGCATTTT. As protein: CASKQSNQPQHF.

This clonotype has a count of ten or more. The chain couples TRBV28 to TRBJ2-1; 14 bases align to TRBD2. This CDR3 contains 17 residues. V shed 3 bases and J 0 bases; nucleotides not matched to a gene: 1. Germline values: CDR1 MDHEN, CDR2 SYDVKM. CDR3 residues: CASSLGTSGSSYNEQFF. DNA for the CDR3: TGTGCCAGCAGTTTGGGGACTAGCGGGAGCTCCTACAATGAGCAGTTCTTC.

The sample holds a few counts of this clonotype. The rearrangement uses TRBV5-1 and TRBJ1-3; D is undetermined. V shed 4 bases and J shed 0 bases, with 11 bases lying between them. CDR1 and CDR2 from the germline V gene are SGHRS and YFSETQ. This CDR3 has 15 residues. The CDR3 reads CASSPGFASGNTIYF. The CDR3 nucleotides are TGCGCCAGCAGCCCTGGTTTCGCCTCTGGAAACACCATATATTTT.

This clonotype was found a few times. This chain links TRBV20-1 with TRBJ2-3; 7 bases match TRBD2. Germline CDR1 and CDR2: DFQATT and SNEGSKA (reference sequence). The CDR3 has 14 residues. With V trimmed by 6 bases and J by 1 base, 7 bases remained unmatched. CDR3 in DNA: TGCAGTGCCTATTGGGGGGGTGGCACAGATACGCAGTATTTT. Translated, it gives CSAYWGGGTDTQYF.

The genes are TRBV5-1 and TRBJ2-2, with D maybe TRBD1 (6 bases). This CDR3 comprises 16 residues. Germline values: CDR1 SGHRS, CDR2 YFSETQ. Trimming left V 3 bases short and J 1 base short, with 13 bases between. The DNA of the CDR3 is TGCGCCAGCAGCTGGACAGCTGACAAGAACACCGGGGAGCTGTTTTTT. It yields the protein CASSWTADKNTGELFF.

This chain joins TRBV20-1 and TRBJ1-1; 12 bases line up with TRBD1. The CDR3 sequence is 14 residues long. Germline lookup yields CDR1 DFQATT and CDR2 SNEGSKA (reference sequence). J lost 11 bases, V lost 3 bases, and 10 bases had no gene match. The CDR3 loop is CSARLGQGALGAFF. The CDR3 DNA reads as TGCAGTGCTAGGTTGGGACAGGGGGCTTTGGGTGCTTTCTTT.

This chain links TRBV3-1 with TRBJ2-3; 7 bases are a match to TRBD2. This CDR3 spans 16 amino acids. Unmatched junction bases numbered 6, after V lost 2 bases and J lost 1 base. In germline, CDR1 is LGHDT, CDR2 YNNKEL (reference sequence). The CDR3 nucleotides read TGTGCCAGCAGCCAACTTCGGGGGGACCGCACAGATACGCAGTATTTT. The encoded protein is CASSQLRGDRTDTQYF.

This clonotype was seen many times. The chain employs TRBV7-2 and TRBJ2-7; TRBD1 matches at 9 bases. V lost 7 bases, J lost 6 bases, and 10 bases stayed unmatched. CDR3 size: 14 residues. Germline V gives CDR1 SGHTA, CDR2 FQGNSA. The CDR3 DNA follows: TGTGCCAGCAACTCACAGGGGGCAACGACCGAGCAGTACTTC. It encodes CASNSQGATTEQYF.

This clonotype was seen more than once but under ten times. This sequence joins TRBV2 and TRBJ2-3; 8 bases match TRBD1. With V trimmed by 6 bases and J by 3 bases, 5 bases remained unmatched. Germline-derived CDR1 and CDR2 are SNHLY and FYNNEI. The CDR3 loop spans 14 amino acids. The CDR3 here is CASRRQGATDTQYF. CDR3 in DNA: TGTGCCAGCAGGCGTCAGGGGGCAACAGATACGCAGTATTTT.

This clonotype has more than one count but fewer than ten. This chain uses TRBV5-6 with TRBJ2-2; 16 positions match TRBD2. The CDR3 is made up of 18 amino acids. Trimming at V came to 6 bases and at J to 2 bases, leaving 7 bases not matched to a gene. The V gene's germline CDR1 is SGHDT and CDR2 YYEEEE. The DNA of the CDR3 is TGTGCCAGCACCACGGGGACTAGCGGGAGGGCTAACACCGGGGAGCTGTTTTTT. Residues: CASTTGTSGRANTGELFF.

V gene TRBV5-1 combines with J gene TRBJ2-5; D possibly matches TRBD1 or TRBD2 (6 bases each). Looked up from germline, CDR1 is SGHRS and CDR2 is YFSETQ. This CDR3 is built from 14 residues. Trimming cost V 3 bases and J 3 bases, with 12 bases left between them. In DNA, the CDR3 is TGCGCCAGCAGCTGGGGGGCAGGGGAAGAGACCCAGTACTTC. This encodes CASSWGAGEETQYF. Using reference TRBV5-1 and TRBJ2-5 for the parts outside the CDR3, the full variable domain is KAGVTQTPRYLIKTRGQQVTLSCSPISGHRSVSWYQQTPGQGLQFLFEYFSETQRNKGNFPGRFSGRQFSNSRSEMNVSTLELGDSALYLCASSWGAGEETQYFGPGTRLLVL.